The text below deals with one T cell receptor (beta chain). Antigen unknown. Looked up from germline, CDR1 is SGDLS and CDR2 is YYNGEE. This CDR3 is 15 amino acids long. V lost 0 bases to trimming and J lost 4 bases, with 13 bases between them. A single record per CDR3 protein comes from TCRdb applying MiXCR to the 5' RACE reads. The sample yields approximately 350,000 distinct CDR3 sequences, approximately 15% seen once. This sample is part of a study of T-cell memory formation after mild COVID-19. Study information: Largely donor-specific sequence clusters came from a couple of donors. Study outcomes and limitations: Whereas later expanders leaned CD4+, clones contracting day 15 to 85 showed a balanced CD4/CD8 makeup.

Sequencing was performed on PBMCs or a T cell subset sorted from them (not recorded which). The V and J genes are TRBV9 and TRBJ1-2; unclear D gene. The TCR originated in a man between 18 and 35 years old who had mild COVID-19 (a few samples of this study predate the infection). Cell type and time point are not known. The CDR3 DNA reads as TGTGCCAGCAGCGTAGCCAAGGGTGGTCGCTATGGCTACACCTTC. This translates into CASSVAKGGRYGYTF.